Below are 10 T cell receptor beta chains sequenced from a single sample in a study of CD8 T cells in ankylosing spondylitis. A single record per CDR3 protein comes from TCRdb applying MiXCR to the 5' RACE reads. Among roughly 230,000 distinct CDR3 sequences listed, 15% to 20% were seen once. Sequenced material: blood, either unsorted or a sorted T cell fraction (not recorded which). The receptor source for this set is a male donor with ankylosing spondylitis or in good health (not recorded which).

Ten or more counts support this clonotype. This chain joins TRBV29-1 and TRBJ2-7; TRBD1 is a possible D gene (6 bases). V was shortened by 4 bases and J by 1 base, with 8 bases between the two germline ends. The CDR3 extends over 12 amino acids. Germline-derived CDR1 and CDR2 are SQVTM and ANQGSEA. The CDR3 loop reads CSVADSSYEQYF. CDR3 DNA sequence: TGCAGCGTTGCGGACAGTTCCTACGAGCAGTACTTC.

This clonotype came up a few times. J is TRBJ2-7 and V is TRBV20-1, with 7 positions matching TRBD2. V dropped 1 base and J dropped 2; count of bases not matched to a gene: 2. This CDR3 region has 13 residues. In germline, CDR1 is DFQATT, CDR2 SNEGSKA (reference sequence). For the CDR3, the DNA is TGCAGTGCTAGAGCAGGACTAGCCTACGAGCAGTACTTC. Protein: CSARAGLAYEQYF.

This clonotype appeared a few times. Written as DNA, the CDR3 is TGTGCAGCAGGGCGGGTAGACTACAATGAGCAGTTCTTC. Its translation: CAAGRVDYNEQFF. The chain recombines TRBV7-9 with TRBJ2-1; D tentatively reads TRBD1 or TRBD2 (5 bases each). Per the germline V gene, CDR1 is SEHNR and CDR2 is FQNEAQ (reference sequence). The CDR3 contains 13 residues.

The rearrangement joins TRBV7-6 to TRBJ2-1; 7 bases agree with TRBD2. Germline V gene sequence: CDR1 SGHVS, CDR2 FNYEAQ. V was pared by 6 bases and J by 5 bases, with 16 bases of the junction left unmatched. This CDR3 spans 17 amino acids. The CDR3 DNA is TGTGCCAGCAGTGGACTAGACGAAGATTGGGAGGACAATGAGCAGTTCTTC. This translates into CASSGLDEDWEDNEQFF.

This clonotype was seen ten or more times. The CDR3 region has the DNA TGCAGCGTTGGAGGGGAGAGCACGTCCTACAATGAGCAGTTCTTC. As protein: CSVGGESTSYNEQFF. The chain combines TRBV29-1 with TRBJ2-1, with D possibly called TRBD1 or TRBD2 (5 bases each). The CDR3 length is 15 residues. In germline, CDR1 is SQVTM, CDR2 ANQGSEA. Trimming took 4 bases from V and 1 from J, leaving 14 bases between them.

In this sample, this clonotype turned up a few times. The gene calls are TRBV7-9 and TRBJ2-3; 10 nucleotides match TRBD2. Germline trimming cut 3 bases from V and 5 bases from J; bases unmatched to any gene: 8. CDR3 length: 16 residues. Germline V CDR1 and CDR2: SEHNR, FQNEAQ (reference sequence). CDR3 in amino acids: CASSFSTSGNVDTQYF. The CDR3, as DNA: TGTGCCAGCAGCTTCAGTACTAGCGGGAATGTAGATACGCAGTATTTT.

CDR3 region: CASSGLVGTTYGYTF. The CDR3 coding sequence is TGTGCCAGCAGTGGACTCGTCGGGACAACCTATGGCTACACCTTC. The chain has TRBV25-1 and TRBJ1-2, with D possibly matching TRBD1 (6 bases). This CDR3 is 15 amino acids long. Per germline, CDR1 MGHDK and CDR2 SYGVNS. Trimming cost V 4 bases and J 4 bases, with 16 bases left between them.

The table lists this clonotype with a few counts. This chain uses TRBV18 with TRBJ2-5; perhaps TRBD1 as D (6 bases). Germline CDR1 KGHSH, CDR2 LQKENI. Trimming removed 0 bases at V and 5 bases at J, with 10 bases between. The length of the CDR3 is 14 residues. The CDR3 is CASSPPIQGETQYF. In DNA form, the CDR3 reads TGTGCCAGCTCACCACCGATCCAGGGGGAGACCCAGTACTTC.

The genes are TRBV29-1 and TRBJ2-1, with 7 bases lining up with TRBD2. The junction had 3 bases not matched to a gene; V was cut back by 7 bases and J by 0 bases. The length of the CDR3 is 13 residues. The germline gives CDR1 SQVTM, CDR2 ANQGSEA. CDR3 residues: CSGGRGSYNEQFF. For the CDR3, the DNA is TGCAGCGGCGGGAGAGGCTCCTACAATGAGCAGTTCTTC.

This clonotype was counted a few times. This chain connects TRBV6-5 to TRBJ2-7; 7 bases agree with TRBD1. The CDR3 is 14 amino acids. V lost 4 bases to trimming and J lost 6 bases; unmatched junction nucleotides: 9. Germline loops: CDR1 MNHEY, CDR2 SVGAGI. CDR3 DNA sequence: TGTGCCAGCAGTTCGACAGGGAGCGTCCTCGAGCAGTACTTC. As protein: CASSSTGSVLEQYF.